Shown below are 16 T cell receptor beta chains from a single sample sequenced in a study of control samples from healthy donors and cancer patients. Profiling relied on immunoSEQ multiplex PCR, and the TCRdb table lists in-frame clones only, not all of them. Here the sample spans about 92,000 clones, approximately 78% being singletons. Sequencing input: blood. The source of these receptors is a woman aged 55-70 years in good health.

In its sample, this clone was seen once. The chain carries TRBV18 and TRBJ2-5; D not certain. CDR1 and CDR2 from the germline V gene are KGHSH and LQKENI. The ends were cut back, 3 bases at V and 2 bases at J, with 10 bases in the middle. The CDR3 consists of 14 residues. The CDR3 DNA follows: TGTGCCAGCTCACCCGCGGCAGGACAAGAGACCCAGTACTTC. This sequence encodes CASSPAAGQETQYF. Full variable domain (missing parts from reference TRBV18 and TRBJ2-5): NAGVMQNPRHLVRRRGQEARLRCSPMKGHSHVYWYRQLPEEGLKFMVYLQKENIIDESGMPKERFSAEFPKEGPSILRIQQVVRGDSAAYFCASSPAAGQETQYFGPGTRLLVL.

The V call is TRBV5-1, the J call TRBJ1-2; TRBD1 might be the D (6 bases). V was clipped by 5 bases and J by 1 base, with 15 bases between them. This CDR3 region has 15 residues. Germline-derived CDR1 and CDR2 are SGHRS and YFSETQ. The CDR3 nucleotides are TGCGCCAGCAGGAGAGGGGACACGATTAACTATGGCTACACCTTC. It specifies CASRRGDTINYGYTF.

This chain joins TRBV7-9 and TRBJ1-5, with D possibly being TRBD1 (5 bases). V dropped 6 bases and J dropped 7 bases, with 13 bases sitting between them. CDR3 length: 13 amino acids. Per germline, CDR1 SEHNR and CDR2 FQNEAQ (reference sequence). DNA of the CDR3: TGTGCCAGCAGTTGGGACGGAGAGCAGCCCCAGCATTTT. This gives the protein CASSWDGEQPQHF.

CDR3 protein: CASSPGERRPDTQYF. The CDR3, as DNA: TGTGCCAGCAGCCCAGGTGAGAGGCGGCCAGATACGCAGTATTTT. The V call is TRBV11-2, the J call TRBJ2-3; D not certain. V lost 5 bases and J lost 4, with 16 bases in between. Germline-derived CDR1 and CDR2 are SGHAT and FQNNGV. The CDR3 loop spans 15 amino acids. The full variable domain, in which reference TRBV11-2 and TRBJ2-3 provide the parts outside the CDR3, is EAGVAQSPRYKIIEKRQSVAFWCNPISGHATLYWYQQILGQGPKLLIQFQNNGVVDDSQLPKDRFSAERLKGVDSTLKIQPAKLEDSAVYLCASSPGERRPDTQYFGPGTRLTVL.

The chain employs TRBV7-9 and TRBJ2-5, with D unclear. Judging by the DNA end, TRBJ2-7 fits better; the J call may be wrong. The CDR3 contains 11 residues. Looked up from germline, CDR1 is SEHNR and CDR2 is FQNEAQ (reference sequence). This chain's CDR3 is CASSIFYEQYF. For the CDR3, the DNA is TGTGCCAGCAGCATCTTCTACGAGCAGTACTTC.

This clone appeared a few times. Other DNA sequences of this sample code for an identical CDR3. The rearrangement joins TRBV10-1 to TRBJ1-1; D is uncertain. The CDR3 sequence is 13 residues long. V shed 0 bases and J shed 4 bases, with 6 bases lying between them. The germline gives CDR1 WNHNN, CDR2 SYGVQD (reference sequence). CDR3 nucleotides: TGCGCCAGCAGTGAGTCTCGGGCCACTGAAGCTTTCTTT. Translation: CASSESRATEAFF.

The V call is TRBV5-1, the J call TRBJ2-2, with D maybe TRBD1 (5 bases). This CDR3 has 15 residues. Germline V gives CDR1 SGHRS, CDR2 YFSETQ. V was pared by 1 base and J by 1 base, with 8 bases between. The CDR3 here is CASSLQGGNTGELFF. In DNA form, the CDR3 reads TGCGCCAGCAGCTTGCAGGGCGGGAACACCGGGGAGCTGTTTTTT.

This clone has only one observation. V is TRBV5-8 and J is TRBJ1-5; possibly TRBD1 for D (6 bases). There are 17 residues in the CDR3. Germline assignment: CDR1 SGHTS and CDR2 YDEGEE. Trimming stripped 4 bases from V and 3 bases from J, with 20 bases between. Here the CDR3 reads CASSPFRTGTFNQPQHF. CDR3 sequence (DNA): TGTGCCAGCAGCCCGTTCCGAACAGGGACCTTCAATCAGCCCCAGCATTTT.

The V and J genes are TRBV2 and TRBJ2-2, with 10 bases lining up with TRBD1. J lost 5 bases, V lost 2 bases, and 2 bases had no gene match. Germline loops: CDR1 SNHLY, CDR2 FYNNEI. This CDR3 is 15 amino acids long. CDR3 residues: CASSELGQGTGELFF. The DNA of the CDR3 is TGTGCCAGCAGTGAACTGGGACAGGGGACCGGGGAGCTGTTTTTT.

The V call is TRBV23-1, the J call TRBJ1-5; D is ambiguous. TRBV23-1 qualifies as an ORF whose function is uncertain. CDR3 size: 14 residues. V was clipped by 2 bases and J by 4 bases, with 9 bases between them. As DNA, the CDR3 is TGCGCCAGCAGTCAACGACGGAATAATCAGCCCCAGCATTTT. Protein product: CASSQRRNNQPQHF.

This chain joins TRBV6-5 and TRBJ2-2; D is possibly TRBD1 (6 bases). V dropped 5 bases and J dropped 4 bases, with 11 bases sitting between them. The CDR3 has 14 residues. Germline CDR1 and CDR2: MNHEY and SVGAGI. The CDR3 protein is CASSNRGSTGELFF. In nucleotides, the CDR3 is TGTGCCAGCAGTAATAGGGGGTCCACCGGGGAGCTGTTTTTT.

The J gene is TRBJ2-1, the V gene TRBV24-1; TRBD1 might be the D (6 bases). Trimming removed 6 bases from V and 9 bases from J, with 11 bases in between. The V gene's germline CDR1 is KGHDR and CDR2 SFDVKD. The CDR3 has 12 residues. In DNA, the CDR3 is TGTGCCACCAGTTTCACAGGGTCTGAGCAGTTCTTC. This sequence encodes CATSFTGSEQFF.

This chain uses TRBV3-1 (or the pseudogene TRBV3-2) with TRBJ2-7; 11 bases map to TRBD2. Trimming took 3 bases from V and 0 from J; bases not matched to a gene: 7. This CDR3 has 17 residues. Germline V gene data show CDR1 as LGHDT and CDR2 as YNNKEL (reference sequence). For the CDR3, the DNA is TGTGCCAGCAGCCACAAAGGTAGCGGGGGGGACTCCTACGAGCAGTACTTC. It translates to CASSHKGSGGDSYEQYF.

The chain uses TRBV6-2 or TRBV6-3 and TRBJ2-1, with TRBD2 identical over 10 bases. CDR3 length equals 15 residues. Losses at the gene ends were 1 base for V and 5 bases for J; bases not matched to a gene: 2. The germline V gene has CDR1 MNHEY and CDR2 SVGEGT. In DNA, the CDR3 is TGTGCCAGCAGTTACTTGGGACTAGCGAACAATGAGCAGTTCTTC. It yields the protein CASSYLGLANNEQFF.

The chain combines TRBV10-2 with TRBJ1-1; a weak D match, TRBD1 (6 bases). Deletions cut 8 bases from V and 0 bases from J, with 16 bases between. From germline, CDR1 is WSHSY and CDR2 SAAADI. The CDR3 length is 15 residues. CDR3 DNA: TGCGCCAGCTTCGGGGGGAGGGGGTTGAACACTGAAGCTTTCTTT. Translation: CASFGGRGLNTEAFF.

The V call is TRBV12-3 or TRBV12-4, the J call TRBJ1-2; D not certain. The V gene lost 5 bases and the J gene lost 0 bases, with 7 bases spanning the gap. The CDR3 spans 13 residues. The CDR3 loop reads CASSQQTNYGYTF. DNA for the CDR3: TGTGCCAGCAGTCAACAAACTAACTATGGCTACACCTTC.